This TCR beta chain is from a study of T cells in localized non-small cell lung cancer. The assay was immunoSEQ multiplex PCR, and TCRdb's table has in-frame clones only and misses some. The sample records 25,000 to 35,000 clones, 91% being singletons. There are a few counts of this clone. No antigen is known for it. Findings of the study overall: Appearing in adjacent lung were a median about 50 of the top 100 tumor clones. Density of T cells in blood, when higher, went with longer overall survival. Adjacent uninvolved lung tissue had the highest T cell clonality, exceeding tumor.

The CDR3 spans 12 residues. Trimming took off 5 bases at V and 3 bases at J, with 7 bases between the two ends. Germline CDR1 reads MNHNS; CDR2 reads SASEGT. This receptor was taken from a man aged 40-75 years with stage II lung adenocarcinoma. The source material was PBMCs, sampled before any cancer treatment. This chain joins TRBV6-1 and TRBJ1-1; TRBD1 might be the D (5 bases). The CDR3, as DNA: TGTGCCAGCAGTACCAGGGACACTGAAGCTTTCTTT. This encodes CASSTRDTEAFF.